This is a list of T cell receptor beta chains from one sample in a study of T cell repertoires in cytomegalovirus infection. MiXCR, applied by TCRdb to the reads, yields one record per CDR3 protein. Here the sample spans 290,000 or so distinct CDR3 sequences, around 25% being singletons. Source material: PBMCs. These receptors were obtained from a human donor in good health (CMV status not recorded). Some clones in this sample may be carry-over from other donors' samples. The CDR3 runs from the conserved cysteine through the conserved F or W. The D gene is left open where the match is weak. Clone size is stated in some rows and not others, as once, few, many or a class when expanded.

clone size,D gene,J gene,V gene,CDR3 protein,CDR3 DNA
many,NA,TRBJ1-1,TRBV7-2,CASSFLEYSTPITEAFF,TGTGCCAGCAGCTTTTTGGAGTATTCGACCCCTATCACTGAAGCTTTCTTT
many,TRBD1,TRBJ1-6,TRBV12-3/TRBV12-4,CASSSTGDNSPLHF,TGTGCCAGCAGTTCCACAGGGGATAATTCACCCCTCCACTTT
NA,TRBD1,TRBJ1-5,TRBV7-2,CASSQHRGKGRPQHF,TGTGCCAGCAGCCAACACAGGGGTAAGGGTCGGCCCCAGCATTTT
few,TRBD1,TRBJ2-2,TRBV7-2,CASNTGVFGTGELFF,TGTGCCAGCAACACAGGGGTATTTGGCACCGGGGAGCTGTTTTTT
few,NA,TRBJ2-3,TRBV10-3,CAITVGSTDTQYF,TGTGCCATCACGGTCGGGAGCACAGATACGCAGTATTTT
NA,TRBD2,TRBJ2-3,TRBV11-2,CASSPRPTSGGPTDTQYF,TGTGCCAGCAGCCCCCGCCCCACTAGCGGGGGACCCACAGATACGCAGTATTTT
NA,NA,TRBJ2-7,TRBV7-2,CASSFIVAYEQYF,TGTGCCAGCAGCTTCATAGTCGCCTACGAGCAGTACTTC
few,NA,TRBJ1-5,TRBV28,CASNQPQHF,TGTGCCAGCAATCAGCCCCAGCATTTT
few,TRBD1,TRBJ1-1,TRBV7-2,CASSLNRGEAFF,TGTGCCAGCAGCCTTAACAGGGGTGAAGCTTTCTTT
few,TRBD1,TRBJ1-4,TRBV20-1,CSAFRQGADEKLFF,TGCAGTGCTTTTAGACAGGGGGCCGATGAAAAACTGTTTTTT
NA,TRBD1,TRBJ2-7,TRBV5-1,CASSLRQGQTYEQYF,TGCGCCAGCAGCCTGAGACAGGGTCAGACCTACGAGCAGTACTTC
few,NA,TRBJ1-4,TRBV29-1,CSATGPDNEKLFF,TGCAGCGCCACGGGCCCGGATAATGAAAAACTGTTTTTT
few,NA,TRBJ2-6,TRBV20-1,CSAGSQSGANVLTF,TGCAGTGCGGGAAGCCAATCTGGGGCCAACGTCCTGACTTTC
NA,TRBD1,TRBJ2-7,TRBV9,CASSLQGLSYEQYF,TGTGCCAGCAGTTTACAGGGGTTGTCCTACGAGCAGTACTTC
NA,TRBD1,TRBJ1-2,TRBV7-2,CASSLGGQGLGYTF,TGTGCCAGCAGCTTGGGAGGACAGGGCTTAGGCTACACCTTC
many,TRBD2,TRBJ2-7,TRBV10-3,CAISPGGGTFSYEQYF,TGTGCCATCAGCCCGGGGGGGGGCACCTTCTCCTACGAGCAGTACTTC
NA,NA,TRBJ2-6,TRBV7-2,CASSLARGGANVLTF,TGTGCCAGCAGCTTAGCCCGGGGTGGGGCCAACGTCCTGACTTTC
NA,NA,TRBJ2-7,TRBV7-2,CASSSSPGESRRQYF,TGTGCCAGCAGCTCCTCCCCAGGGGAATCGAGAAGGCAGTACTTC
NA,NA,TRBJ2-5,TRBV12-3/TRBV12-4,CASILSSGLRPQYF,TGTGCCAGCATCCTCTCCTCCGGCTTGAGGCCCCAGTACTTC
NA,NA,TRBJ2-3,TRBV15,CATSRTPLDTQYF,TGTGCCACCAGCAGAACCCCGCTTGATACGCAGTATTTT
few,NA,TRBJ2-3,TRBV7-3,CASSSGPGNTQYF,TGTGCCAGCAGCTCCGGACCCGGGAATACGCAGTATTTT
many,NA,TRBJ2-5,TRBV7-2,CASSSPGHLRETQYF,TGTGCCAGCAGCTCTCCGGGACATTTAAGAGAGACCCAGTACTTC
few,TRBD2,TRBJ2-1,TRBV11-3,CASSPAGTSDNEQFF,TGTGCCAGCAGCCCGGCCGGGACTAGCGACAATGAGCAGTTCTTC
few,TRBD1,TRBJ1-1,TRBV6-5,CASSKRQGIFMNTEAFF,TGTGCCAGCAGTAAAAGACAGGGAATCTTTATGAACACTGAAGCTTTCTTT
few,NA,TRBJ1-1,TRBV19,CASSTHGVAYSTEAFF,TGTGCCAGTAGTACCCACGGAGTCGCTTACAGCACTGAAGCTTTCTTT
few,TRBD2,TRBJ2-7,TRBV15,CATSREGAGVGEQYF,TGTGCCACCAGCAGAGAGGGAGCGGGAGTGGGCGAGCAGTACTTC
NA,TRBD2,TRBJ2-1,TRBV7-4,CASSRRELADFYNEQFF,TGTGCCAGCAGCCGCCGCGAGCTAGCGGATTTCTACAATGAGCAGTTCTTC
NA,TRBD2,TRBJ2-1,TRBV7-2,CASSLERLALQLF,TGTGCCAGCAGCCTCGAGCGACTAGCCCTGCAGCTCTTC
NA,NA,TRBJ1-3,TRBV20-1,CSADQSGNTIYF,TGCAGTGCTGACCAATCTGGAAACACCATATATTTT
few,TRBD1,TRBJ1-2,TRBV12-5,CASGLSRTGLRPPLFPDYGYTF,TGTGCTAGTGGTTTGTCACGGACAGGGCTCCGTCCTCCGCTTTTTCCTGACTATGGCTACACCTTC
few,NA,TRBJ1-5,TRBV15,CATSISRSNQPQHF,TGTGCCACCAGCATCTCCCGTAGCAATCAGCCCCAGCATTTT
many,NA,TRBJ2-5,TRBV7-9,CASNIWGKSSEETQYF,TGTGCCAGCAACATATGGGGCAAAAGTAGCGAGGAGACCCAGTACTTC
many,TRBD2,TRBJ2-7,TRBV6-2/TRBV6-3,CASSYSGGKGEQYF,TGTGCCAGCAGTTACTCGGGAGGGAAGGGCGAGCAGTACTTC
few,TRBD1,TRBJ1-6,TRBV11-2,CASSSGDRPNSPLHF,TGTGCCAGCAGCTCGGGGGACAGACCCAATTCACCCCTCCACTTT
few,NA,TRBJ2-7,TRBV28,CASHRGSYEQYF,TGTGCCAGCCACCGGGGCTCCTACGAGCAGTACTTC
few,NA,TRBJ2-1,TRBV11-3,CASSSGTNNEQFF,TGTGCCAGCAGCTCCGGGACCAACAATGAGCAGTTCTTC
NA,NA,TRBJ2-1,TRBV29-1,CSGVTSSYNEQFF,TGCAGCGGTGTCACAAGCTCCTACAATGAGCAGTTCTTC
few,TRBD2,TRBJ2-5,TRBV7-3,CASSPIAGGPLETQYF,TGTGCCAGCAGCCCCATAGCGGGGGGGCCATTAGAGACCCAGTACTTC
few,TRBD1,TRBJ1-4,TRBV20-1,CSARDQRGRGWKSNEKLFF,TGCAGTGCTAGAGATCAGCGCGGCAGGGGGTGGAAGAGTAATGAAAAACTGTTTTTT
many,TRBD2,TRBJ2-1,TRBV7-6,CASSLLALAGGWGYNEQFF,TGTGCCAGCAGTTTATTGGCGCTAGCGGGAGGTTGGGGATACAATGAGCAGTTCTTC
NA,NA,TRBJ2-5,TRBV6-2/TRBV6-3,CASSRHPQETQYF,TGTGCCAGCAGCCGGCACCCACAAGAGACCCAGTACTTC
NA,TRBD1,TRBJ1-1,TRBV7-9,CASSKTSGTENTEAFF,TGTGCCAGCAGCAAAACTTCCGGGACAGAGAACACTGAAGCTTTCTTT
few,NA,TRBJ1-1,TRBV6-1,CASRPTGKNTEAFF,TGTGCCAGCAGGCCGACGGGGAAGAACACTGAAGCTTTCTTT
NA,NA,TRBJ1-1,TRBV4-3,CASSQDAGLTEAFF,TGCGCCAGCAGCCAAGATGCAGGGCTCACTGAAGCTTTCTTT
NA,NA,TRBJ2-1,TRBV5-1,CASSGTEASLQFF,TGCGCCAGCAGCGGTACTGAGGCTAGCCTGCAGTTCTTC
NA,NA,TRBJ2-2,TRBV7-8,CARPGNTGELFF,TGTGCCAGGCCGGGGAACACCGGGGAGCTGTTTTTT
NA,NA,TRBJ1-1,TRBV28,CASSLWQGGTEAFF,TGTGCCAGCAGTTTATGGCAGGGAGGGACTGAAGCTTTCTTT
NA,TRBD1,TRBJ1-4,TRBV5-1,CASRTGGNEKLFF,TGCGCCAGCCGGACAGGGGGTAATGAAAAACTGTTTTTT
NA,TRBD1,TRBJ2-4,TRBV29-1,CSATGQGTNIQYF,TGCAGCGCCACGGGACAGGGTACAAACATTCAGTACTTC
NA,NA,TRBJ2-5,TRBV29-1,CSGAPRQETQYF,TGCAGCGGGGCCCCCAGGCAAGAGACCCAGTACTTC
many,NA,TRBJ2-3,TRBV7-3,CASSPRISSTDTQYF,TGTGCCAGCAGCCCGCGCATCTCAAGCACAGATACGCAGTATTTT
NA,TRBD1,TRBJ1-6,TRBV29-1,CSVRQGSYNSPLHF,TGCAGCGTCAGACAGGGCTCCTATAATTCACCCCTCCACTTT
few,NA,TRBJ2-2,TRBV6-2/TRBV6-3,CASSPLRRNGELFF,TGTGCCAGCAGTCCCCTCAGGAGAAACGGGGAGCTGTTTTTT
NA,TRBD2,TRBJ2-7,TRBV28,CASLNPGGSEQYF,TGTGCCAGCCTTAACCCGGGGGGGTCCGAGCAGTACTTC
many,NA,TRBJ1-2,TRBV7-2,CASSPGRPYGYTF,TGTGCCAGCAGCCCAGGTCGCCCATATGGCTACACCTTC
few,TRBD1,TRBJ1-5,TRBV7-9,CASSTQGQGVDQPQHF,TGTGCCAGCAGCACCCAGGGACAGGGGGTTGATCAGCCCCAGCATTTT
NA,TRBD2,TRBJ2-1,TRBV20-1,CSAPRSGITYNEQFF,TGCAGTGCTCCCCGTAGCGGGATCACCTACAATGAGCAGTTCTTC